One T cell receptor (beta chain) is described in this entry. What antigen it recognizes has not been identified. Base qualities are not recorded, but no much larger clone differs from it by a single base. For the CD8 naive samples, CD45RO-negative cells were positively selected for CCR7, yielding a CD45RA+CCR7+ population from which TemRA cells were excluded. The donors were healthy, HIV-negative adults with no recently reported acute infections or vaccinations. Every donor was a Caucasian adult residing in Nashville, Tennessee, USA. Blood was collected by leukapheresis, and PBMCs were isolated by Ficoll-Histopaque density gradient centrifugation and then cryopreserved in liquid nitrogen vapor phase. Analytical flow cytometry was used to check the purity and quantity of every magnetically sorted T cell population. Each sorted fraction had its genomic DNA isolated and then quantified by UV absorbance on a Nanodrop 2000c.

TCR CDR3 regions were amplified from genomic DNA by multiplex PCR using the deep immunoSEQ assay. For each cell subset, the extracted genomic DNA was distributed evenly across all wells of several immunoSEQ 96-well plates, and each plate served as one replicate. For sorted subsets, around 200 ng genomic DNA, equal to tens of thousands of T cell genomes, was loaded into each replicate PCR. Purified libraries were quantified with a Qubit 3.0 fluorometer, sized on a Bioanalyzer 2100, and re-quantified with the KAPA Library Quantification kit. A separate single-read 150-cycle Illumina NextSeq 550 flow cell was used to sequence each immunoSEQ 96-well plate. The paper's data handling went like this. The immunoSEQ output contained only junctional sequences without quality scores, so filtering could not match that applied to full-length reads. To assign V/J genes and CDR3, sequences were annotated using PyIR, a Python wrapper for IgBLAST v1.9, with IMGT germline references. Reads with weak V/J assignments (E-value above 1e-6), missing CDR3, stop codons, out-of-frame junctions, or ambiguous translated residues were removed. V3J clonotypes were defined as sequences sharing the same inferred V gene, J gene, and CDR3 amino acid sequence. The percentage overlap between two repertoires was calculated by dividing the number of shared unique clonotypes by the size of the smaller repertoire. RTK rarefaction, the Chao1 estimator, and Recon v2.1 estimates of unobserved clonotypes were used to assess repertoire richness. For all TCRbeta clonotypes obtained by the gDNA method from four donors, generation probabilities were computed with OLGA. TCRdb took this table from immuneACCESS and kept in-frame rearrangements with V and J called. Such tables lack part of the clones; where checked against another copy, unresolved V genes explain under half of the gap, and the rest is unexplained. V, J and clone size reflect that table, while D and trimming were determined from the DNA. The sample table records over 2,000,000 clones; just over 90% of these occur just once. More than 1.5% of the sample belongs to the ten largest clones.

This sample is part of a study of shared clonotypes between healthy human individuals (dated by TCRdb to 2018 to 2020). About the full investigation: The cohort included three men and a couple of women between 18 and 49 years of age. For each donor, CD4 naive and CD4 memory were each given three plates, CD8 naive was given two plates, and CD8 memory was given one plate. Blood TCR repertoires of five healthy adults were deeply sequenced to estimate repertoire size and the extent of clonotype sharing between individuals. Libraries were prepared and TCR repertoires were sequenced by different laboratories using diverse techniques, in order to increase sequencing depth and limit assay-specific biases. Each donor's leukapheresis produced roughly between about 0.9 and 9.5 billion PBMCs. General findings and caveats noted by the study authors: Because the study included a small number of donors, the genetic and exposure-history diversity represented was limited. When four donors were compared, the shared fraction of clonotypes was about 5% for naive CD4, roughly 3.3% for naive CD8, 2.3% for memory CD4, and 0.35% to 0.5% for memory CD8. Pairwise subsampling indicated that sequencing depth was expected to affect the degree of clonotype sharing among donors. Compared with non-shared clonotypes, clonotypes shared by all four sorted-subset donors had higher generation probabilities. Sampling was limited to blood, and TCR repertoires in tissue likely differ from TCR repertoires in blood. Incomplete sequencing was indicated by rarefaction of sorted-subset datasets, despite the large sequencing depth. Larger estimated clonotype richness was generally found for naive subsets than for memory subsets.

The germline V gene specifies MGHRA as CDR1 and YSYEKL as CDR2. Germline trimming: 0 bases from V, 4 bases from J; junction bases outside gene matches: 5. Spanning cysteine to phenylalanine, the CDR3 consists of 15 amino acids. The entry retains the CDR3 DNA only, 45 bases that are in frame from base 1. The TCR comes from a young man in good health. Some clones in this sample may be carry-over from other donors' samples. Sequencing was done on a sample of naive CD8+ T cells from PBMCs. Taken with the paper, the label for cell subset or site translates to: CD45RA+CCR7+. Recombination linked TRBV4-1 to TRBJ1-2, and 7 bases in between align with TRBD1. The CDR3 corresponds to CASSQDEGAAYGYTF. The nucleotide sequence is TGCGCCAGCAGCCAAGATGAGGGGGCGGCCTATGGCTACACCTTC.